Shown below are 27 T cell receptor beta chains from a single sample sequenced in a study of shared clonotypes between healthy human individuals. CD8 cells classed as naive were CD45RO-negative and positively selected for CCR7, excluding terminally differentiated effector memory CD45RA+ cells. The protocol was immunoSEQ multiplex PCR, while the TCRdb copy is restricted to in-frame clones and leaves out a portion. The sample lists about 2.2 million clones; 85% to 95% were seen once. The material sequenced was naive CD8+ T cells from PBMCs. These receptors all stem from a young man in good health. Some clones in this sample may be carry-over from other donors' samples.

In the case of this clone: The sample carries other DNA sequences with the same CDR3. V is TRBV11-2 and J is TRBJ2-5; D is unresolved. CDR3 length: 14 amino acids. Trimming removed 0 bases from V and 4 bases from J, with 9 bases in between. Germline V lookup: CDR1 SGHAT, CDR2 FQNNGV. This chain's CDR3 is CASSLDLFRETQYF. The CDR3 DNA reads as TGTGCCAGCAGCTTAGATCTCTTCCGAGAGACCCAGTACTTC.

This chain joins TRBV5-4 and TRBJ1-2; a possible D gene is TRBD1 (6 bases). Trimming removed 2 bases at V and 4 bases at J, with 12 bases between. This CDR3 has 14 residues. Germline CDR1 is SGHNT and CDR2 is YYREEE (reference sequence). The CDR3 is CASSFLQGGYGYTF. CDR3 nucleotides: TGTGCCAGCAGCTTTCTACAGGGCGGCTATGGCTACACCTTC.

The V and J genes are TRBV7-3 and TRBJ2-1; TRBD1 might be the D (6 bases). This CDR3 contains 15 residues. Germline V gives CDR1 SGHTA, CDR2 FQGTGA. V dropped 5 bases and J dropped 1 base, with 12 bases sitting between them. The CDR3 sequence is CASSPDRRSYNEQFF. The CDR3 DNA reads as TGTGCCAGCAGCCCGGACAGACGATCCTACAATGAGCAGTTCTTC. Looking up the rest from reference TRBV7-3 and TRBJ2-1 gives the full variable domain: GAGVSQTPSNKVTEKGKYVELRCDPISGHTALYWYRQSLGQGPEFLIYFQGTGAADDSGLPNDRFFAVRPEGSVSTLKIQRTERGDSAVYLCASSPDRRSYNEQFFGPGTRLTVL.

This clone was observed a single time. The gene calls are TRBV13 and TRBJ2-1; no clear D. The CDR3 extends over 14 amino acids. Trimming pared 0 bases from V and 6 bases from J, leaving 9 bases between. Germline V gene sequence: CDR1 PRHDT, CDR2 FYEKMQ (reference sequence). The CDR3 reads CASSLGRTANEQFF. Here the CDR3 DNA reads TGTGCCAGCAGCTTAGGTCGTACCGCCAATGAGCAGTTCTTC.

V and J are TRBV28 and TRBJ2-3, with a possible D match to TRBD1 (6 bases). V was cut by 4 bases and J by 7 bases, with 21 bases left in between. The CDR3 consists of 16 residues. Germline values: CDR1 MDHEN, CDR2 SYDVKM. The chain's CDR3 is CASSSPRRTVFHTQYF. The CDR3 DNA is TGTGCCAGCAGTTCCCCGAGAAGGACAGTGTTCCATACGCAGTATTTT.

The rearrangement joins TRBV2 to TRBJ2-2; possible D gene TRBD2, 5 bases. From germline, CDR1 is SNHLY and CDR2 FYNNEI. CDR3 size: 14 residues. V was shortened by 3 bases and J by 6 bases, with 11 bases between the two germline ends. Here the CDR3 reads CASSDIGDAGELFF. CDR3 nucleotide sequence: TGTGCCAGCAGTGATATCGGGGATGCCGGGGAGCTGTTTTTT.

This clone was detected once. The genes are TRBV9 and TRBJ2-3, with 8 bases lining up with TRBD2. Trimming removed 3 bases from V and 4 bases from J; junction bases left unmatched: 10. This CDR3 has 16 amino acids. Germline assignment: CDR1 SGDLS and CDR2 YYNGEE. In DNA, the CDR3 is TGTGCCAGCAGCGGGGAGGCGGGAGGTCCCTCAGATACGCAGTATTTT. Amino acids: CASSGEAGGPSDTQYF.

The CDR3 here is CASSLGSFIYGYTF. CDR3 coding DNA: TGTGCCAGCAGCCTCGGGTCCTTTATATATGGCTACACCTTC. The chain employs TRBV6-6 and TRBJ1-2; D is uncertain. The germline V and J ends were trimmed by 6 bases and 5 bases, with 16 bases remaining between them. Germline V lookup: CDR1 MNHNY, CDR2 SVGAGI (reference sequence). This CDR3 spans 14 amino acids.

The chain links TRBV27 to TRBJ2-7, with 8 bases lining up with TRBD1. CDR3 length equals 14 residues. CDR1 MNHEY and CDR2 SMNVEV come from the germline V gene (reference sequence). With 4 bases clipped from V and 6 bases from J, the junction kept 8 bases outside the gene matches. The CDR3 bases are TGTGCCAGCAGTTCGCTGACAGGGGATAGCGAGCAGTACTTC. Its protein product is CASSSLTGDSEQYF.

Regarding this clone: Other DNA sequences from this sample encode an identical CDR3 as well. The chain recombines TRBV27 with TRBJ2-7; 7 bases map to TRBD2. This CDR3 contains 13 residues. Germline V gene sequence: CDR1 MNHEY, CDR2 SMNVEV (reference sequence). The trim removed 5 bases at V and 3 bases at J, leaving 4 bases unmatched. The CDR3 bases are TGTGCCAGCAGTCCCGGCGGGGGCTACGAGCAGTACTTC. It translates to CASSPGGGYEQYF.

The V call is TRBV19, the J call TRBJ2-2; tentatively, D is TRBD1 or TRBD2 (5 bases each). The germline V gene encodes CDR1 LNHDA and CDR2 SQIVND (reference sequence). With 6 bases removed from V and 8 bases from J, the gap between germline ends came to 16 bases. This CDR3 has 14 residues. Here the CDR3 reads CASRGRTGPGELFF. Written as DNA, the CDR3 is TGTGCCAGTAGGGGTCGAACGGGGCCTGGGGAGCTGTTTTTT.

V and J are TRBV7-9 and TRBJ2-7, with 11 nucleotides matching TRBD1. Germline V CDR1 and CDR2: SEHNR, FQNEAQ (reference sequence). The CDR3 is 15 residues long. Unmatched junction bases numbered 7, after V lost 5 bases and J lost 4 bases. CDR3 sequence: CASSPSGQGAYEQYF. CDR3 in DNA: TGTGCCAGCAGCCCCTCCGGACAGGGGGCTTACGAGCAGTACTTC.

This chain connects TRBV5-1 to TRBJ2-1; D may be TRBD2 (5 bases). V was trimmed by 2 bases and J by 0 bases, leaving 18 bases between them. CDR3 length: 18 residues. Germline-derived CDR1 and CDR2 are SGHRS and YFSETQ. The CDR3 DNA is TGCGCCAGCAGCTTCCCCGTGGATAGCGTAAGCTCCTACAATGAGCAGTTCTTC. Its translation: CASSFPVDSVSSYNEQFF. The full variable domain, completed using reference TRBV5-1 and TRBJ2-1, is KAGVTQTPRYLIKTRGQQVTLSCSPISGHRSVSWYQQTPGQGLQFLFEYFSETQRNKGNFPGRFSGRQFSNSRSEMNVSTLELGDSALYLCASSFPVDSVSSYNEQFFGPGTRLTVL.

This clone occurred once. The chain links TRBV27 to TRBJ2-3; TRBD1 matches at 12 bases. V lost 6 bases to trimming and J lost 3 bases; unmatched junction nucleotides: 7. Germline CDR1 MNHEY, CDR2 SMNVEV (reference sequence). The CDR3 contains 16 residues. This chain's CDR3 is CASRERDRGQTDTQYF. The CDR3 coding sequence is TGTGCCAGCAGAGAGAGGGACAGGGGGCAAACAGATACGCAGTATTTT.

The rearrangement joins TRBV4-3 to TRBJ2-7; the match to TRBD2 covers 10 bases. The CDR3 is made up of 16 amino acids. The V gene end was trimmed by 3 bases and the J gene end by 2 bases; junction bases not matched to a gene: 7. The V gene's germline CDR1 is LGHNA and CDR2 YSLEER. The CDR3 nucleotides are TGCGCCAGCAGCCAGGGGACTAGCGAGATACCCTACGAGCAGTACTTC. As protein: CASSQGTSEIPYEQYF.

The rearrangement links TRBV6-6 to TRBJ1-5, with D unclear. The germline V gene encodes CDR1 MNHNY and CDR2 SVGAGI (reference sequence). The CDR3 sequence is 13 residues long. V lost 4 bases to trimming and J lost 7 bases, with 11 bases between them. CDR3 loop: CASSFETGQPQHF. Written as DNA, the CDR3 is TGTGCCAGCAGTTTCGAGACGGGGCAGCCCCAGCATTTT.

V usage is TRBV6-5 and J usage is TRBJ1-1; the D gene is possibly TRBD1 (5 bases). V was clipped by 2 bases and J by 7 bases, with 20 bases between them. The CDR3 totals 16 residues. Germline CDR1 reads MNHEY; CDR2 reads SVGAGI. CDR3 in DNA: TGTGCCAGCAGTTACCGCATAAGCGAGGGGCCACATGAAGCTTTCTTT. Its protein is CASSYRISEGPHEAFF.

DNA for the CDR3: TGTGCCTGGACAGGGGGCAACTATGGCTACACCTTC. Translation: CAWTGGNYGYTF. V is TRBV30 and J is TRBJ1-2, with 8 bases aligning to TRBD1. Germline CDR1 and CDR2: GTSNPN and SVGIG (reference sequence). The CDR3 runs 12 residues. V dropped 4 bases and J dropped 2; count of bases not matched to a gene: 0.

The J gene is TRBJ2-5, the V gene TRBV11-1; 7 bases agree with TRBD2. The CDR3 extends over 14 amino acids. CDR1 is SGHAT and CDR2 is FQDESV in the germline V gene (reference sequence). Losses at the gene ends were 2 bases for V and 4 bases for J; bases not matched to a gene: 4. CDR3 protein: CASSLLSGGETQYF. For the CDR3, the DNA is TGTGCCAGCAGCTTATTGTCGGGGGGAGAGACCCAGTACTTC.

The chain has TRBV27 and TRBJ1-1, with TRBD1 identical over 9 bases. The germline V gene has CDR1 MNHEY and CDR2 SMNVEV (reference sequence). CDR3 length equals 16 residues. With 4 bases clipped from V and 1 base from J, the junction kept 7 bases outside the gene matches. CDR3 DNA: TGTGCCAGCAGTTCCAGGACAGGGGCCCCGAACACTGAAGCTTTCTTT. Its translation: CASSSRTGAPNTEAFF.

This clone was detected once. This chain connects TRBV6-6 to TRBJ1-2; D is ambiguous. This CDR3 region has 14 residues. Germline assignment: CDR1 MNHNY and CDR2 SVGAGI (reference sequence). V dropped 6 bases and J dropped 6 bases, with 17 bases sitting between them. CDR3 DNA sequence: TGTGCCAGCAGCCCCCTGGACTGGTCCAATGGCTACACCTTC. This translates into CASSPLDWSNGYTF.

The chain combines TRBV4-1 with TRBJ1-2; TRBD1 matches 9 bases. Germline V lookup: CDR1 MGHRA, CDR2 YSYEKL. V shed 3 bases and J 8 bases; nucleotides not matched to a gene: 10. The CDR3 is 15 amino acids. CDR3 nucleotide sequence: TGCGCCAGCAGCCAGATAGGACAGGGGTTTTGGGGCTACACCTTC. This gives the protein CASSQIGQGFWGYTF.

This clone was observed once. This chain links TRBV19 with TRBJ2-7; D is ambiguous. The V gene's germline CDR1 is LNHDA and CDR2 SQIVND (reference sequence). V was shortened by 1 base and J by 3 bases, with 7 bases between the two germline ends. This CDR3 region has 13 residues. CDR3: CASSIVAGYEQYF. The DNA for the CDR3 is TGTGCCAGTAGTATAGTGGCAGGCTACGAGCAGTACTTC. Together with reference TRBV19 and TRBJ2-7, the CDR3 gives the full variable domain: DGGITQSPKYLFRKEGQNVTLSCEQNLNHDAMYWYRQDPGQGLRLIYYSQIVNDFQKGDIAEGYSVSREKKESFPLTVTSAQKNPTAFYLCASSIVAGYEQYFGPGTRLTVT.

V usage is TRBV11-2 and J usage is TRBJ1-1, with 11 bases that match TRBD1. J lost 4 bases, V lost 3 bases, and 7 bases had no gene match. Germline loops: CDR1 SGHAT, CDR2 FQNNGV. This CDR3 is 16 amino acids long. In DNA form, the CDR3 reads TGTGCCAGCAGCTTTGGACAGGGGGCGAGTTTCACTGAAGCTTTCTTT. Protein sequence: CASSFGQGASFTEAFF.

This clone was detected a few times. The CDR3 coding sequence is TGTGCCAGCATCTCACCACAGGGGGCGAATGAGCAGTTCTTC. Translated, it gives CASISPQGANEQFF. This chain connects TRBV14 to TRBJ2-1; 9 bases align to TRBD1. Germline CDR1 is SGHDN and CDR2 is FVKESK. The junction had 8 bases not matched to a gene; V was cut back by 7 bases and J by 7 bases. CDR3 length: 14 amino acids. The full variable domain, its missing parts supplied by reference TRBV14 and TRBJ2-1, is EAGVTQFPSHSVIEKGQTVTLRCDPISGHDNLYWYRRVMGKEIKFLLHFVKESKQDESGMPNNRFLAERTGGTYSTLKVQPAELEDSGVYFCASISPQGANEQFFGPGTRLTVL.

The chain uses TRBV28 and TRBJ1-2, with a weak D call TRBD1 (5 bases). The germline V gene encodes CDR1 MDHEN and CDR2 SYDVKM. CDR3 length: 15 amino acids. The V end was cut by 8 bases, the J end by 4 bases, with 20 bases between. Written as DNA, the CDR3 is TGTGCCAGCGCCCGGACAACTCAACGCGGCTATGGCTACACCTTC. Its translation is CASARTTQRGYGYTF.

V usage is TRBV7-6 and J usage is TRBJ2-7; tentative D call: TRBD2 (7 bases). V was clipped by 5 bases and J by 4 bases, with 18 bases between them. CDR1 is SGHVS and CDR2 is FNYEAQ in the germline V gene. The CDR3 sequence is 15 residues long. CDR3 sequence reads: CASSPGGGRPYEQYF. Here the CDR3 DNA reads TGTGCCAGCAGCCCCGGGGGCGGGAGACCGTACGAGCAGTACTTC.